The entry below describes one T cell receptor (beta chain). Its antigen remains unknown. The entirety of the isolated RNA underwent reverse transcription, so expressed TCRB transcripts were sequenced. Only in-frame clones appear in the TCRdb table, and some are missing; sequencing was by immunoSEQ multiplex PCR. The sample carries roughly 150,000 clones, around 9.7% recorded once. These data belong to a study of beta chain features in type 1 diabetes. Findings and limits, study-wide: In all four CD4+ subsets, TCRB CDR3 length was significantly, moderately reduced in type 1 diabetes.

CDR3 length: 12 residues. The source of this sequence is a woman under 40 with type 1 diabetes. Sequences were obtained from central memory CD4+ T cells from blood. This chain links TRBV21-1 with TRBJ2-5; the DNA was not compared with TRBD1, the D call given in the table. TRBV21-1 is termed a pseudogene. CDR3 residues: CASLVGGETQYF. CDR3 nucleotide sequence: TGTGCCAGCTTGGTAGGGGGAGAGACCCAGTACTTC.